This TCR beta chain was retrieved from a study of T cell responses to AZD1222 COVID-19 vaccine. Clones were read by immunoSEQ multiplex PCR, and TCRdb kept only the in-frame ones, dropping some. The repertoire holds 150,000 to 200,000 clones, with 94% as singletons. V lost 5 bases, J lost 7 bases, and 14 bases lay in between. The CDR3 sequence is 13 residues long. Germline CDR1 and CDR2: MDHEN and SYDVKM. The starting material was peripheral blood, obtained on day 0 of AZD1222 vaccination. This clonotype was sampled from an adult in good health. The rearrangement links TRBV28 to TRBJ1-2; D possibly corresponds to TRBD1 (6 bases). The CDR3 reads CASSPQGISGYTF. DNA for the CDR3: TGTGCCAGCAGTCCCCAGGGGATAAGTGGCTACACCTTC.